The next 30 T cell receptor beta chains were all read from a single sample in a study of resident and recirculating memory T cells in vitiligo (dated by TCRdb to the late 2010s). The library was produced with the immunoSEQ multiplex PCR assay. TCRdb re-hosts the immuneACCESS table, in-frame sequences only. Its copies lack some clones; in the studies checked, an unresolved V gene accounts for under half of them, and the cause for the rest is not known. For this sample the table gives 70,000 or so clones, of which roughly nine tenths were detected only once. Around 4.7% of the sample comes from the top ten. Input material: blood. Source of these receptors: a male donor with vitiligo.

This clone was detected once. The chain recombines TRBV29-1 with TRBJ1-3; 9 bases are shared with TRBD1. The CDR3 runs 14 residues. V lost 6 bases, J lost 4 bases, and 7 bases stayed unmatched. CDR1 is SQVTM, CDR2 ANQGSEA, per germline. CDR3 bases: TGCAGCGTGGCCCCACAGGGGGCCGGAAACACCATATATTTT. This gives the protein CSVAPQGAGNTIYF.

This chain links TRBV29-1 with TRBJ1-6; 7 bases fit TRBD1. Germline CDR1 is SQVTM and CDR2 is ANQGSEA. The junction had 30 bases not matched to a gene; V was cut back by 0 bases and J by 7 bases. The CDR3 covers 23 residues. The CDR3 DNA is TGCAGCGTTGAAGATCGGGACAGTGTGCCAGAGAGACAGGGATATTCTTCGAATTCACCCCTCCACTTT. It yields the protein CSVEDRDSVPERQGYSSNSPLHF.

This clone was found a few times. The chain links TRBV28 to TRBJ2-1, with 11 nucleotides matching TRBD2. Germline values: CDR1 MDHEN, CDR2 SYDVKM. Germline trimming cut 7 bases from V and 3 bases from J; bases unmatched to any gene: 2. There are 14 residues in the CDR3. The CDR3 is CASKTSGDYNEQFF. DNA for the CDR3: TGTGCCAGCAAGACTAGCGGGGACTACAATGAGCAGTTCTTC.

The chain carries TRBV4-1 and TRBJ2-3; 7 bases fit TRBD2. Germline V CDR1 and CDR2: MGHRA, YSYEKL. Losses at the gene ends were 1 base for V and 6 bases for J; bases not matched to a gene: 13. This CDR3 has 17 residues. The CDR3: CASSQAGGRLASDTQYF. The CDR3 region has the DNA TGCGCCAGCAGCCAAGCGGGGGGAAGACTAGCTTCTGATACGCAGTATTTT.

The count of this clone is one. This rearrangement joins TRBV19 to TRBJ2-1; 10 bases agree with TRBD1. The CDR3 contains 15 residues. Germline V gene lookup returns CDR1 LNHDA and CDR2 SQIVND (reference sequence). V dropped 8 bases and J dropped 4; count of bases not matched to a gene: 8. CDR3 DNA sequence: TGTGCCAGTCACTCGGGGACAGGGGAATACAATGAGCAGTTCTTC. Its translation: CASHSGTGEYNEQFF.

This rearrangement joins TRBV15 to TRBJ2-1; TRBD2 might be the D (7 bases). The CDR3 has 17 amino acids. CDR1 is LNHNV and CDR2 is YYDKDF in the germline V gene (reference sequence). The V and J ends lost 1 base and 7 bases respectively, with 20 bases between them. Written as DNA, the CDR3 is TGTGCCACCAGCAGAGTGGTAGGGGGGGCCTCGAAGAATGAGCAGTTCTTC. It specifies CATSRVVGGASKNEQFF.

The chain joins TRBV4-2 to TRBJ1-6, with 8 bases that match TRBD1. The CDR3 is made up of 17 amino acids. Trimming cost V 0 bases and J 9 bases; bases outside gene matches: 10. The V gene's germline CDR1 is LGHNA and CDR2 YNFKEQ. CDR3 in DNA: TGTGCCAGCAGCCAAGAGGGAGCCTGGACAGGGAGTTCACCCCTCCACTTT. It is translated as CASSQEGAWTGSSPLHF.

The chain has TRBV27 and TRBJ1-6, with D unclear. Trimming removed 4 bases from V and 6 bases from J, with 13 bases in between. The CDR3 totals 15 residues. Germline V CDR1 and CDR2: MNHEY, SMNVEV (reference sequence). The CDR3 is CASSYLTVGNSPLHF. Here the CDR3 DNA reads TGTGCCAGCAGTTACCTTACAGTTGGTAATTCACCCCTCCACTTT.

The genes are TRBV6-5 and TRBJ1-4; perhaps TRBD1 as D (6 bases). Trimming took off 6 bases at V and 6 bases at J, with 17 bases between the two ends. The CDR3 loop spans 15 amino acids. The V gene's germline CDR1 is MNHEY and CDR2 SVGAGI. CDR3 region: CASSPRGPLDEKLFF. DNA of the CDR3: TGTGCCAGCAGCCCCAGGGGCCCTCTGGATGAAAAACTGTTTTTT.

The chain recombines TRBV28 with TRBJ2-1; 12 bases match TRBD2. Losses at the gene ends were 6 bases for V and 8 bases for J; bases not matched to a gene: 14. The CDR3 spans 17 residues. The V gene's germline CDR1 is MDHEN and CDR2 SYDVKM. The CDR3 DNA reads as TGTGCCAGCAGCTCCGGGGCTCTAGCGGGGGGGCATGATGAGCAGTTCTTC. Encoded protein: CASSSGALAGGHDEQFF.

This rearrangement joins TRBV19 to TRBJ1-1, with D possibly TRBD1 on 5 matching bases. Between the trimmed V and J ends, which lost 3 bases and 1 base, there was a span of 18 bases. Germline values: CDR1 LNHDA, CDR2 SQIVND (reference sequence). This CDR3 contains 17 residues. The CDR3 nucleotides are TGTGCCAGTAGTATTCTGGGTAGTACAGGCAAGAACACTGAAGCTTTCTTT. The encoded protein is CASSILGSTGKNTEAFF.

The CDR3 is CASNQDRGQDTQYF. The CDR3 DNA reads as TGTGCCAGCAATCAGGACAGGGGGCAAGATACGCAGTATTTT. The gene calls are TRBV6-1 and TRBJ2-3; TRBD1 matches at 11 bases. The J segment lost 5 bases and the V segment lost 7 bases, leaving 5 bases of the junction unmatched. Germline V gene sequence: CDR1 MNHNS, CDR2 SASEGT. CDR3 length: 14 residues.

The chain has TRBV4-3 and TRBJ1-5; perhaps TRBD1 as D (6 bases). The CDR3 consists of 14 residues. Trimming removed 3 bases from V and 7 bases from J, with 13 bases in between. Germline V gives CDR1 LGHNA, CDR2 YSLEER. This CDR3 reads CASSQGLQGQPQHF. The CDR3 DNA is TGCGCCAGCAGCCAGGGTCTACAGGGACAGCCCCAGCATTTT.

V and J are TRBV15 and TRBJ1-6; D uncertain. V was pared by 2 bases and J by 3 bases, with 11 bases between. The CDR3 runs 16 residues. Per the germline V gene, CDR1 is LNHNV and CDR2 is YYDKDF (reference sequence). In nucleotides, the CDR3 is TGTGCCACCAGCAGAAAACAGCACCTCTATAATTCACCCCTCCACTTT. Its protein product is CATSRKQHLYNSPLHF. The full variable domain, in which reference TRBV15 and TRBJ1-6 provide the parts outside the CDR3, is DAMVIQNPRYQVTQFGKPVTLSCSQTLNHNVMYWYQQKSSQAPKLLFHYYDKDFNNEADTPDNFQSRRPNTSFCFLDIRSPGLGDTAMYLCATSRKQHLYNSPLHFGNGTRLTVT.

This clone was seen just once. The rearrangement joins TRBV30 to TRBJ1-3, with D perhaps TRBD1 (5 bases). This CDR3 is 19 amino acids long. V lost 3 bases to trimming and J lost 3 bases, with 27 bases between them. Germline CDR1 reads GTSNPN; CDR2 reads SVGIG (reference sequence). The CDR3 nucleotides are TGTGCCTGGAGCCCGCGAGACGGCAGGGTGAAGATCTTTGGAAACACCATATATTTT. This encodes CAWSPRDGRVKIFGNTIYF. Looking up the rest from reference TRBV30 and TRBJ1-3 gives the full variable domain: SQTIHQWPATLVQPVGSPLSLECTVEGTSNPNLYWYRQAAGRGLQLLFYSVGIGQISSEVPQNLSASRPQDRQFILSSKKLLLSDSGFYLCAWSPRDGRVKIFGNTIYFGEGSWLTVV.

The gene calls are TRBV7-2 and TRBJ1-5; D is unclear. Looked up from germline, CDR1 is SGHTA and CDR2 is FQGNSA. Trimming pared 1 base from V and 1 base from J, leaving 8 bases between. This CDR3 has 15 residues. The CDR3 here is CASSLVPGSNQPQHF. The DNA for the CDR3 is TGTGCCAGCAGCTTAGTGCCGGGGAGCAATCAGCCCCAGCATTTT.

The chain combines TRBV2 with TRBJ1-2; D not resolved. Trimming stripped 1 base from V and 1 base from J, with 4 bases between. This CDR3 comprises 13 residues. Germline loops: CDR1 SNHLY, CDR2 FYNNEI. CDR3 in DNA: TGTGCCAGCAGTGAAGGAGGTAACTATGGCTACACCTTC. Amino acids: CASSEGGNYGYTF.

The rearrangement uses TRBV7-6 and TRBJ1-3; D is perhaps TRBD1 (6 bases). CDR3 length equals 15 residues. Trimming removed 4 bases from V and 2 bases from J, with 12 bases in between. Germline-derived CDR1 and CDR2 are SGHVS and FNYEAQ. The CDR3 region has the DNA TGTGCCAGCAGCTCCATACAGGGTCCTGGAAACACCATATATTTT. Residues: CASSSIQGPGNTIYF.

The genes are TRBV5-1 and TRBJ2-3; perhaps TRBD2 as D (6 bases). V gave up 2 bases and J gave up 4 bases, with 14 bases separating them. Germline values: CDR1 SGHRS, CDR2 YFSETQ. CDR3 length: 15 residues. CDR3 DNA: TGCGCCAGCAGCTTCCAGTCTAGCGAGGCAGATACGCAGTATTTT. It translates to CASSFQSSEADTQYF.

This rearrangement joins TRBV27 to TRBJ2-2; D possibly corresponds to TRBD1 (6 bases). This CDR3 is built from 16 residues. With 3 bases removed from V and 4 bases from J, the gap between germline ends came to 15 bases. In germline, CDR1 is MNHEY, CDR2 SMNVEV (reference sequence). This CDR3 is CASSLRSTGSTGELFF. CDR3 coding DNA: TGTGCCAGCAGTTTGCGTAGCACAGGGAGCACCGGGGAGCTGTTTTTT.

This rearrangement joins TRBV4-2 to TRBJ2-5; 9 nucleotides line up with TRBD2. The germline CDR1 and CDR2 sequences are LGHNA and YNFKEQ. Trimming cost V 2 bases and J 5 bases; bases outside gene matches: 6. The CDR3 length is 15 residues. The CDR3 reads CASSQRGGAGETQYF. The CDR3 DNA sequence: TGTGCCAGCAGCCAACGCGGGGGGGCCGGGGAGACCCAGTACTTC.

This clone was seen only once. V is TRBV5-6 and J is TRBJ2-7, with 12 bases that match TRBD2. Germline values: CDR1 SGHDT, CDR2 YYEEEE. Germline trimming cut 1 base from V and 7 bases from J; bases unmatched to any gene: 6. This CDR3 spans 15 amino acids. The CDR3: CASSLTSGGLREQYF. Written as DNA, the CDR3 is TGTGCCAGCAGCTTGACTAGCGGGGGGCTCAGAGAGCAGTACTTC.

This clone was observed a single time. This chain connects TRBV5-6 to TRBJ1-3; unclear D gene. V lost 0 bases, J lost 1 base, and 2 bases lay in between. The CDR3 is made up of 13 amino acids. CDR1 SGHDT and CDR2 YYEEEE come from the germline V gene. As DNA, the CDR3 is TGTGCCAGCAGCTTGGCTTCTGGAAACACCATATATTTT. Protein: CASSLASGNTIYF.

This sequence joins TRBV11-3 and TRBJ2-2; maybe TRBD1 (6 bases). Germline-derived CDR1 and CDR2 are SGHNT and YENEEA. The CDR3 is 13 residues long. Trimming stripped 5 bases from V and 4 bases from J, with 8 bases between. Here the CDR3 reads CASSPRGTGELFF. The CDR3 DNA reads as TGTGCCAGCAGCCCCAGGGGCACCGGGGAGCTGTTTTTT.

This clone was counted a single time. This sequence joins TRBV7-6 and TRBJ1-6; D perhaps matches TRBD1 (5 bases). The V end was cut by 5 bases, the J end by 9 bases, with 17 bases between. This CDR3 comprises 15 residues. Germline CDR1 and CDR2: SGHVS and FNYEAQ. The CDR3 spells CASSPGPGQTSPLHF. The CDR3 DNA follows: TGTGCCAGCAGCCCGGGTCCAGGGCAAACTTCACCCCTCCACTTT.

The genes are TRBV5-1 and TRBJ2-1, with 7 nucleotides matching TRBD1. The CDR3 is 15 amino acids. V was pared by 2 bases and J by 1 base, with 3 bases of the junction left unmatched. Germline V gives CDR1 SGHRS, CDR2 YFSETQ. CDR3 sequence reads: CASSFGTASYNEQFF. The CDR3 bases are TGCGCCAGCAGCTTCGGGACAGCTTCCTACAATGAGCAGTTCTTC.

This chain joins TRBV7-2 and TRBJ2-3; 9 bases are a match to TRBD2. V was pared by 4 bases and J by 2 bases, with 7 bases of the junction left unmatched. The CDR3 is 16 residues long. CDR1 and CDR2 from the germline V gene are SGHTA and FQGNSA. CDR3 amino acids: CASSYPTSGNTDTQYF. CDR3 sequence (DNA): TGTGCCAGCAGCTATCCGACTAGCGGCAACACAGATACGCAGTATTTT.

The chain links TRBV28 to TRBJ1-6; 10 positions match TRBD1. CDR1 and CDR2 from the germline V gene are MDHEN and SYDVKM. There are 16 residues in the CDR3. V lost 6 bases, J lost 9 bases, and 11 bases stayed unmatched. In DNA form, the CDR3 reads TGTGCCAGCAGCCGTCCGGGACAGGGGTCAGTTTCACCCCTCCACTTT. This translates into CASSRPGQGSVSPLHF.

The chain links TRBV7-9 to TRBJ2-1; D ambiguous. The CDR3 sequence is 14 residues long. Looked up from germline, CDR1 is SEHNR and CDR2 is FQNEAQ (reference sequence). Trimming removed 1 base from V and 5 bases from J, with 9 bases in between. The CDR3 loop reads CASSLVSRDNEQFF. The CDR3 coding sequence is TGTGCCAGCAGCTTAGTTAGTAGAGACAATGAGCAGTTCTTC. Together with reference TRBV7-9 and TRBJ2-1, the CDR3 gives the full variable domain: DTGVSQNPRHKITKRGQNVTFRCDPISEHNRLYWYRQTLGQGPEFLTYFQNEAQLEKSRLLSDRFSAERPKGSFSTLEIQRTEQGDSAMYLCASSLVSRDNEQFFGPGTRLTVL.

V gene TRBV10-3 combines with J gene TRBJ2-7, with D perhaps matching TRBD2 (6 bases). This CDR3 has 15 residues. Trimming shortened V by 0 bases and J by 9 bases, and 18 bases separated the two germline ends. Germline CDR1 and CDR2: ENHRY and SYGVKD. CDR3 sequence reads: CAISESWDSQSGQYF. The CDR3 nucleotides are TGTGCCATCAGTGAGTCCTGGGACTCCCAATCCGGGCAGTACTTC.